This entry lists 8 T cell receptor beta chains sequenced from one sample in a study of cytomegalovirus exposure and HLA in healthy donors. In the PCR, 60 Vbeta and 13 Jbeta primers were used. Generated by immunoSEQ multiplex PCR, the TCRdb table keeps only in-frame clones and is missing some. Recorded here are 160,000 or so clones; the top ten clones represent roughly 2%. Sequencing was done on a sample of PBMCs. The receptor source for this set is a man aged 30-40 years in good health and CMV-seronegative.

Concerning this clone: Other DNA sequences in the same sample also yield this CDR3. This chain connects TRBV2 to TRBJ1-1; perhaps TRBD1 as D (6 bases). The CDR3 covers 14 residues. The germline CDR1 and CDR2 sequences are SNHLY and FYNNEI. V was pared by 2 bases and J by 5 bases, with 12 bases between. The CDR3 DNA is TGTGCCAGCAGTGAAATAGTGCAGGGGACTGAAGCTTTCTTT. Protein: CASSEIVQGTEAFF.

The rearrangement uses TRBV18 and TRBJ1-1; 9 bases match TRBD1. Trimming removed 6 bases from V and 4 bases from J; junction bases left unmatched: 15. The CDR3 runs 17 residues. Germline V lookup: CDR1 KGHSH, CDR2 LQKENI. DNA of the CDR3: TGTGCCAGCTCCCACGGACAGGGGAGTCGATTAATCACTGAAGCTTTCTTT. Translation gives CASSHGQGSRLITEAFF. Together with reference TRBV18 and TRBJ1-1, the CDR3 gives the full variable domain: NAGVMQNPRHLVRRRGQEARLRCSPMKGHSHVYWYRQLPEEGLKFMVYLQKENIIDESGMPKERFSAEFPKEGPSILRIQQVVRGDSAAYFCASSHGQGSRLITEAFFGQGTRLTVV.

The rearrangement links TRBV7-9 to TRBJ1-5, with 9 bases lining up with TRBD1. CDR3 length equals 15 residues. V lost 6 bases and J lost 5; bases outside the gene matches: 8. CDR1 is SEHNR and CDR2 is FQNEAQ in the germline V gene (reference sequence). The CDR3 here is CASRLGQGPDQPQHF. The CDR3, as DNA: TGTGCCAGCAGACTAGGACAGGGGCCGGATCAGCCCCAGCATTTT. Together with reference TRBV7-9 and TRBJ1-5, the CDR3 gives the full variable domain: DTGVSQNPRHKITKRGQNVTFRCDPISEHNRLYWYRQTLGQGPEFLTYFQNEAQLEKSRLLSDRFSAERPKGSFSTLEIQRTEQGDSAMYLCASRLGQGPDQPQHFGDGTRLSIL.

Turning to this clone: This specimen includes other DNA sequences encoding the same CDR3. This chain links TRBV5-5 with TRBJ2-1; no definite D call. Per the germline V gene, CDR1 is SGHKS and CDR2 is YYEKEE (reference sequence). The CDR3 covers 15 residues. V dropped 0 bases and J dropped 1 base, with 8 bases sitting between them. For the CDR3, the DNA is TGTGCCAGCAGCTTGGCCGCCAGTTCCTACAATGAGCAGTTCTTC. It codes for CASSLAASSYNEQFF.

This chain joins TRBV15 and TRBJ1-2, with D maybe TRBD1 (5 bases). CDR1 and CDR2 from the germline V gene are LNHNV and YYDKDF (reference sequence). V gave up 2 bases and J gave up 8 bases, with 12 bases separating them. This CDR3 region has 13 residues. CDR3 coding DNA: TGTGCCACCAGCAGACAGGGTAGTATAGGCTACACCTTC. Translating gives CATSRQGSIGYTF.

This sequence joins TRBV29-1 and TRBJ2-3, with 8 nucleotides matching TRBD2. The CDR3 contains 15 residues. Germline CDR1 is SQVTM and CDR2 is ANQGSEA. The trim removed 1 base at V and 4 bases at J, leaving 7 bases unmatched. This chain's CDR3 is CSVEAVREGPDTQYF. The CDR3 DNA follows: TGCAGCGTTGAAGCTGTACGGGAGGGGCCAGATACGCAGTATTTT.

CDR3 in DNA: TGTGCCAGCAGCTTAGGTCGGGACAGGGGGTCTGGTGAAAAACTGTTTTTT. It is translated as CASSLGRDRGSGEKLFF. The chain carries TRBV7-2 and TRBJ1-4; TRBD1 aligns across 11 bases. Trimming took 1 base from V and 7 from J; bases not matched to a gene: 8. Per germline, CDR1 SGHTA and CDR2 FQGNSA. The CDR3 extends over 17 amino acids.

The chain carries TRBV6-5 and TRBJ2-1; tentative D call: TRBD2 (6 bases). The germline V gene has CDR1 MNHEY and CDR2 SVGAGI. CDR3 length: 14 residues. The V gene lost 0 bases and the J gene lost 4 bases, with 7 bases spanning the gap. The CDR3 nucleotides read TGTGCCAGCAGTTACTCTAGCGGATACAATGAGCAGTTCTTC. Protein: CASSYSSGYNEQFF.